A selection of T cell receptor beta chains follows, all from one sample in a study of CD8+CD57+ T cells in acquired aplastic anemia. Each CDR3 protein is one row after TCRdb ran MiXCR on the reads. This sample carries roughly 190,000 distinct CDR3 sequences, about 53% of them seen once, and the ten largest clones take about a sixth. The sequenced sample consisted of sorted CD4+, CD8+, or CD8+CD57+ T cells (not recorded which) from PBMCs. These TCRs come from a human donor in good health, serving as a control. The CDR3 runs from the conserved cysteine through the conserved F or W. Each record gives: clone size, D gene, V gene, J gene, CDR3 DNA, CDR3 protein. D genes are given only for firm matches. Clone size is given for some rows only: seen once, a few or many times, or a class if the clone is expanded.

>NA|NA|TRBV3-1|TRBJ2-7
TGTGCCAGCAGAGGGACCCGCTACGAGCAGTACTTC
CASRGTRYEQYF
>many|TRBD1|TRBV19|TRBJ1-4
TGTGCCAGTAGCCCCGTACAGGGGGCAGATAATGAAAAACTGTTTTTT
CASSPVQGADNEKLFF
>NA|NA|TRBV28|TRBJ1-2
TGTGCCAGCAGTACCCTCTGTGGCTGCACCTTC
CASSTLCGCTF
>NA|NA|TRBV9|TRBJ1-3
TGTGCCAGCAGTGCAGGGTGGGGCTCTGGAAACACCATATATTTT
CASSAGWGSGNTIYF
>many|NA|TRBV9|TRBJ1-1
TGTGCCAGCAGCGTAGGATCGACAGCGCCGAACACTGAAGCTTTCTTT
CASSVGSTAPNTEAFF
>many|TRBD1|TRBV6-5|TRBJ2-1
TGTGCCAGCAGTTTACTCGACAGGGGTGGCAATGAGCAGTTCTTC
CASSLLDRGGNEQFF
>NA|NA|TRBV10-3|TRBJ1-2
TGTGCCATTAAACCCACCCTAAGCCAGGGAGATGGTGGCTACACCTTC
CAIKPTLSQGDGGYTF
>NA|NA|TRBV9|TRBJ1-2
TGTGCCAGCAGCGTAGAGGGGAGCCCCCCGAAGAGCTACACCTTC
CASSVEGSPPKSYTF
>NA|NA|TRBV15|TRBJ2-3
TGTGCCACCAGCAAGTCCGCTAGTCGTGCTCAAGATACGCAGTATTTT
CATSKSASRAQDTQYF
>many|NA|TRBV20-1|TRBJ1-6
TGCAGTGCTAGCCCCCCAGGTCATAATTCACCCCTCCACTTT
CSASPPGHNSPLHF
>NA|TRBD1|TRBV2|TRBJ1-5
TGTGCCAGCAGTGATGTGGGGACAGGGAGGGGTCAGCCCCAGCATTTT
CASSDVGTGRGQPQHF
>NA|NA|TRBV20-1|TRBJ1-1
TGCAGTGCCGGGGGGGGGAATAGGGCTGAAGCTTTCTTT
CSAGGGNRAEAFF
>NA|NA|TRBV30|TRBJ1-1
TGTGCCTGGAGTGTCGACAGGAGAACTGAAGCTTTCTTT
CAWSVDRRTEAFF
>many|NA|TRBV15|TRBJ1-1
TGTGCCACCAGCAGAGATGAGGGTAACACTGAAGCTTTCTTT
CATSRDEGNTEAFF
>NA|TRBD1|TRBV25-1|TRBJ2-5
TGTGCCAGCAGTGCTAGAGGGGTGGGGACAGGGGGCCAATGGGAGACCCAGTACTTC
CASSARGVGTGGQWETQYF
>NA|TRBD1|TRBV15|TRBJ1-5
TGTGCCACCAGCAGAGAAGGGACAGGGGGAGTTCAGCCCCAGCATTTT
CATSREGTGGVQPQHF
>NA|NA|TRBV20-1|TRBJ2-1
TGCAGTGCTAGGGGGGATCCGAATGAGCAGTTCTTC
CSARGDPNEQFF
>many|TRBD2|TRBV9|TRBJ2-3
TGTGCCAGCAGCGTAGGAGCTAGCGGAACCACAGATACGCAGTATTTT
CASSVGASGTTDTQYF
>many|NA|TRBV10-3|TRBJ1-3
TGTGCCACGTCTGAAGGCTCTGGAAACACCATATATTTT
CATSEGSGNTIYF
>NA|NA|TRBV7-9|TRBJ1-6
TGTGCCAGCAGCTTTAATCTGGGACAATACAATTCACCCCTCCACTTT
CASSFNLGQYNSPLHF
>NA|TRBD1|TRBV7-6|TRBJ1-2
TGTGCCAGCAGCGAAGGACAGGGGAATAACTATGGCTACACCTTC
CASSEGQGNNYGYTF
>few|NA|TRBV6-5|TRBJ1-3
TGTGCCAGCAGTTACTCGTGGGGTCGCGGGGGGGAGAACACCATATATTTT
CASSYSWGRGGENTIYF
>NA|TRBD1|TRBV15|TRBJ1-2
TGTGCCACCAGCAGAGGTTCCCTGACAGGGGGTTTCTATGGCTACACCTTC
CATSRGSLTGGFYGYTF
>NA|NA|TRBV6-6|TRBJ1-4
TGTGCCAGCAGTTATACAGGCTTTAATGAAAAACTGTTTTTT
CASSYTGFNEKLFF
>NA|TRBD2|TRBV19|TRBJ2-3
TGTGCCAGTGGTAACCCCGGGACTCTCTCTGAGCGGGGTACGCAGTATTTT
CASGNPGTLSERGTQYF
>NA|TRBD1|TRBV5-1|TRBJ2-5
TGCGCCAGCAGCTTGAGGAGACAGGGGGAAATTAGGTACTTC
CASSLRRQGEIRYF
>NA|NA|TRBV7-2|TRBJ2-1
TGTGCCAGCAGTTATGGTCCTTTTGCCTACAATGAGCAGTTCTTC
CASSYGPFAYNEQFF
>NA|TRBD1|TRBV6-2/TRBV6-3|TRBJ1-2
TGTGCCAGCAGCAAACTGGGACAGGACCCTTCTAACTATGGCTACACCTTC
CASSKLGQDPSNYGYTF
>many|NA|TRBV6-2/TRBV6-3|TRBJ2-5
TGTGCCAGCAGTTACTCAGGGTTTCAAGAGACCCAGTACTTC
CASSYSGFQETQYF
>few|NA|TRBV6-2/TRBV6-3|TRBJ2-2
TGTGCCAGCAGTTACCCCCAGGGAGTGGTCACCGGGGAGCTGTTTTTT
CASSYPQGVVTGELFF
>once|TRBD1|TRBV9|TRBJ1-2
TGTGCCAGCAGCGTAGCGGACAGGGCAGGCGGCTACACCTTC
CASSVADRAGGYTF
>many|NA|TRBV7-2|TRBJ2-7
TGTGCCAGCAGCTTAGTTGTGGGGCAGGTCTACGAGCAGTACTTC
CASSLVVGQVYEQYF
>many|NA|TRBV20-1|TRBJ1-3
TGCAGTGCCACCCAGGGGCCTGGAAACACCATATATTTT
CSATQGPGNTIYF
>many|NA|TRBV10-3|TRBJ1-5
TGTGCCATCGGCCCGGGTGGAGGGAGCAATCAGCCCCAGCATTTT
CAIGPGGGSNQPQHF
>NA|NA|TRBV7-8|TRBJ2-6
TGTGCCAGCAGCTTGGGACCCTGGGGTGGGGCCAACGTCCTGACTTTC
CASSLGPWGGANVLTF
>many|TRBD1|TRBV2|TRBJ1-6
TGTGCCAGCAGGACAGGGGATTTTTTCTCCTATAATTCACCCCTCCACTTT
CASRTGDFFSYNSPLHF
>many|TRBD1|TRBV28|TRBJ2-7
TGTGCCAGCAGTAACCGGGACAGGGTCTACGAGCAGTACTTC
CASSNRDRVYEQYF
>NA|TRBD1|TRBV9|TRBJ2-1
TGTGCCAGCAGCGCGGGGACAGGGAATGAGCAGTTCTTC
CASSAGTGNEQFF
>NA|TRBD2|TRBV25-1|TRBJ2-1
TGTGCCAGCAGTTCTCTCCCGGGGGGGCCCTACAATGAGCAGTTCTTC
CASSSLPGGPYNEQFF
>NA|NA|TRBV15|TRBJ1-5
TGTGCCACCAGCAGAGATGGGCCTGATCAGCCCCAGCATTTT
CATSRDGPDQPQHF
>many|NA|TRBV7-2|TRBJ2-5
TGTGCCAGCAGCCCCGAGATCCTCCAAGAGACCCAGTACTTC
CASSPEILQETQYF
>NA|NA|TRBV9|TRBJ2-3
TGTGCCAGCAGCGAACGGCAGGGGCGGGCAGATACGCAGTATTTT
CASSERQGRADTQYF
>NA|TRBD1|TRBV7-2|TRBJ2-7
TGTGCCAGCAGGTCGACAGGGAGCCCCTACGAGCAGCACTTC
CASRSTGSPYEQHF
>NA|NA|TRBV2|TRBJ1-5
TGTGCCAGCAGTGAAGGGGGGGCCAGGGGTGGGCATCAGCCCCAGCATTTT
CASSEGGARGGHQPQHF
>NA|TRBD1|TRBV7-9|TRBJ1-1
TGTGCCAGCAGCTCCATTGACAGGGGCACTGAAGCTTTCTTT
CASSSIDRGTEAFF